This is a list of T cell receptor beta chains from one sample in a study of vaccination effects on CD4 cells after COVID-19. Antigens for these TCRs are unknown. TCRdb keeps only in-frame clones here, not all; method: immunoSEQ multiplex PCR. The sample yields roughly 21,000 clones, about 69% seen once. The specimen comprised CD4+ T cells from PBMCs cultured with HCoV-NL63 spike peptides, sampled before COVID-19 vaccination. The receptors shown here come from a human donor who received a COVID-19 vaccine. Each CDR3 is given with its conserved first and last residue. The D gene is left open where the match is weak. Not every row has a clone size; where given, it reads once, few, many or a size class.

clone_size d_call j_call v_call cdr3_aa cdr3_nt
- - TRBJ1-3 TRBV7-2 CASSLQTRILSGNTIYF TGTGCCAGCAGCTTACAAACGCGGATCCTCTCTGGAAACACCATATATTTT
- - TRBJ2-4 TRBV2 CASTGDRAGGYF TGTGCCAGCACCGGGGACAGGGCGGGAGGGTACTTC
- - TRBJ1-3 TRBV6-5 CASSSRGNSGNTIYF TGTGCCAGCAGTAGCAGGGGCAACTCTGGAAACACCATATATTTT
- - TRBJ2-7 TRBV19 CASSAPLSEQYF TGTGCCAGTAGTGCCCCCCTCTCCGAGCAGTACTTC
- - TRBJ1-1 TRBV12-3/TRBV12-4 CASSFGGEAFF TGTGCCAGCAGTTTCGGAGGTGAAGCTTTCTTT
- - TRBJ1-5 TRBV28 CASSLSGYQPQHF TGTGCCAGCAGTTTATCGGGGTATCAGCCCCAGCATTTT
- TRBD1 TRBJ1-1 TRBV7-2 CASSPPGGTGLGAFF TGTGCCAGCAGCCCCCCGGGAGGGACAGGGTTAGGAGCTTTCTTT
- TRBD2 TRBJ2-1 TRBV5-1 CASSYPLAGGSYNEQFF TGCGCCAGCAGCTACCCACTAGCGGGAGGATCCTACAATGAGCAGTTCTTC
once TRBD2 TRBJ2-1 TRBV11-3 CASSFSGGYEQFF TGTGCCAGCAGCTTCTCGGGGGGGTATGAGCAGTTCTTC
- TRBD2 TRBJ2-3 TRBV14 CASSPGVAGTDTQYF TGTGCCAGCAGCCCCGGGGTAGCGGGGACAGATACGCAGTATTTT
medium-sized - TRBJ1-1 TRBV4-1 CASSLTETGGRAEAFF TGCGCCAGCAGCCTAACGGAAACGGGGGGCAGGGCTGAAGCTTTCTTT
medium-sized TRBD1 TRBJ1-4 TRBV24-1 CATSDSPGQGDEKLFF TGTGCCACCAGTGATTCGCCGGGACAGGGAGATGAAAAACTGTTTTTT
- - TRBJ2-6 TRBV6-2/TRBV6-3 CASSYSLAGANVLTF TGTGCCAGCAGTTACTCACTAGCTGGGGCCAACGTCCTGACTTTC
- TRBD1 TRBJ2-2 TRBV5-1 CASSLTIARDRKTGELFF TGCGCCAGCAGCCTAACGATTGCGCGGGACAGGAAAACCGGGGAGCTGTTTTTT
- - TRBJ1-1 TRBV19 CASSPTRGRLEAFF TGTGCCAGTAGTCCGACGCGGGGGCGTCTTGAAGCTTTCTTT
- - TRBJ2-3 TRBV9 CASSVYLADTQYF TGTGCCAGCAGCGTCTATTTGGCAGATACGCAGTATTTT
- - TRBJ1-1 TRBV6-5 CASSLTGGNTEAFF TGTGCCAGCAGCCTAACCGGTGGGAACACTGAAGCTTTCTTT
- - TRBJ2-2 TRBV27 CASSRGGAGGTGELFF TGTGCCAGCAGTCGCGGAGGGGCAGGGGGCACCGGGGAGCTGTTTTTT
- TRBD1 TRBJ2-2 TRBV7-8 CASSSRTGATGELFF TGTGCCAGCAGCTCACGGACAGGGGCCACCGGGGAGCTGTTTTTT
- TRBD1 TRBJ1-2 TRBV6-5 CASRTDRSGYGYTF TGTGCCAGCAGAACGGACAGGTCTGGATATGGCTACACCTTC
few TRBD1 TRBJ2-2 TRBV5-1 CASSDRATGELFF TGCGCCAGCAGTGACAGGGCGACCGGGGAGCTGTTTTTT
- - TRBJ1-6 TRBV19 CASSIDRLSPLHF TGTGCCAGTAGTATAGATCGTCTTTCACCCCTCCACTTT
- TRBD2 TRBJ2-7 TRBV7-8 CASSLDGTSGLYEQYF TGTGCCAGCAGCTTAGACGGGACTAGCGGCCTCTACGAGCAGTACTTC
- - TRBJ1-1 TRBV3-1/TRBV3-2 CASSRVSLNTEAFF TGTGCCAGCAGCCGTGTCAGTTTGAACACTGAAGCTTTCTTT
- - TRBJ1-1 TRBV7-9 CASSPLGRMNTEAFF TGTGCCAGCAGCCCCCTGGGCAGAATGAACACTGAAGCTTTCTTT
- - TRBJ1-5 TRBV28 CASFLRGQPQHF TGTGCCAGCTTCCTCCGGGGCCAGCCCCAGCATTTT
- TRBD1 TRBJ1-4 TRBV27 CASSQGAREKLFF TGTGCCAGCAGTCAGGGGGCGCGTGAAAAACTGTTTTTT